These 27 T cell receptor beta chains came from one sample sequenced in a study of blood T cell repertoires in COVID-19. The method was immunoSEQ multiplex PCR; TCRdb's version includes in-frame clones alone and lacks a portion of them. The table includes almost 250,000 clones, around 86% detected once. Sequences were obtained from PBMCs or T cells enriched from blood (not recorded which). The receptors derive from a woman between 45 and 60 years old who had recovered from COVID-19.

J is TRBJ2-1 and V is TRBV7-8; a weak D match, TRBD2 (6 bases). Trimming removed 2 bases from V and 7 bases from J, with 24 bases in between. The CDR3 spans 18 residues. Germline assignment: CDR1 SGHVS and CDR2 FQNEAQ. CDR3 nucleotide sequence: TGTGCCAGCAGCTTAATTACGGGAGCGATCCAGATGTTGAATGAGCAGTTCTTC. Translation gives CASSLITGAIQMLNEQFF.

About this clone itself: Other DNA sequences of this sample code for an identical CDR3. The rearrangement joins TRBV5-1 to TRBJ2-1; the D gene is possibly TRBD1 (5 bases). This CDR3 contains 13 residues. Trimming cost V 0 bases and J 4 bases, with 5 bases left between them. Germline assignment: CDR1 SGHRS and CDR2 YFSETQ. CDR3 DNA: TGCGCCAGCAGCTTGGGACAGTACAATGAGCAGTTCTTC. This encodes CASSLGQYNEQFF. The full variable domain, rest sourced from reference TRBV5-1 and TRBJ2-1, is KAGVTQTPRYLIKTRGQQVTLSCSPISGHRSVSWYQQTPGQGLQFLFEYFSETQRNKGNFPGRFSGRQFSNSRSEMNVSTLELGDSALYLCASSLGQYNEQFFGPGTRLTVL.

The chain joins TRBV27 to TRBJ2-4; tentatively, D is TRBD1 (6 bases). This CDR3 spans 14 amino acids. V dropped 2 bases and J dropped 8 bases, with 13 bases sitting between them. Germline lookup yields CDR1 MNHEY and CDR2 SMNVEV (reference sequence). Here the CDR3 DNA reads TGTGCCAGCAGTTTACAAGACAGGCGGGACATTCAGTACTTC. This translates into CASSLQDRRDIQYF.

The chain couples TRBV27 to TRBJ1-5; tentatively, D is TRBD1 (5 bases). Germline V gives CDR1 MNHEY, CDR2 SMNVEV (reference sequence). CDR3 length: 17 residues. Trimming took off 3 bases at V and 3 bases at J, with 18 bases between the two ends. The CDR3, as DNA: TGTGCCAGCAGTTTGGTTCAGGGCAGGGTTATCAATCAGCCCCAGCATTTT. This encodes CASSLVQGRVINQPQHF.

V gene TRBV30 combines with J gene TRBJ1-6, with 7 bases that match TRBD1. The length of the CDR3 is 15 residues. V was pared by 1 base and J by 7 bases, with 7 bases of the junction left unmatched. CDR1 is GTSNPN and CDR2 is SVGIG in the germline V gene (reference sequence). The CDR3 region is CAWSANRGRNSPLHF. The CDR3 DNA reads TGTGCCTGGAGTGCGAACAGGGGACGGAATTCACCCCTCCACTTT. The complete variable domain, with remaining parts taken from reference TRBV30 and TRBJ1-6, reads SQTIHQWPATLVQPVGSPLSLECTVEGTSNPNLYWYRQAAGRGLQLLFYSVGIGQISSEVPQNLSASRPQDRQFILSSKKLLLSDSGFYLCAWSANRGRNSPLHFGNGTRLTVT.

The rearrangement uses TRBV6-2 or TRBV6-3 and TRBJ1-1, with TRBD1 identical over 8 bases. Germline CDR1 is MNHEY and CDR2 is SVGEGT. Trimming at V came to 2 bases and at J to 4 bases, leaving 9 bases not matched to a gene. The CDR3 spans 16 residues. CDR3 sequence (DNA): TGTGCCAGCAGTTACGAGCAGGGGGCCGGTGTCACTGAAGCTTTCTTT. Protein: CASSYEQGAGVTEAFF.

The gene calls are TRBV30 and TRBJ2-3, with 7 bases lining up with TRBD1. The CDR3 runs 16 residues. V trimming: 8 bases; J trimming: 0 bases; junction bases outside the gene matches: 14. CDR1 and CDR2 (germline): GTSNPN, SVGIG (reference sequence). The CDR3 here is CAGRDRNFFSTDTQYF. CDR3 bases: TGTGCCGGCCGGGACAGAAATTTTTTTAGCACAGATACGCAGTATTTT.

J is TRBJ1-2 and V is TRBV28; possibly TRBD1 for D (6 bases). The CDR3 spans 16 residues. The germline V gene encodes CDR1 MDHEN and CDR2 SYDVKM. Between the trimmed V and J ends, which lost 1 base and 4 bases, there was a span of 16 bases. The CDR3, as DNA: TGTGCCAGCAGTTTATCCGCCTTTACAGGGAGCTATGGCTACACCTTC. Translating gives CASSLSAFTGSYGYTF.

Only a few counts were recorded for this clone. The J gene is TRBJ1-5, the V gene TRBV4-1, with D perhaps matching TRBD1 (6 bases). The CDR3 runs to 16 residues. Germline assignment: CDR1 MGHRA and CDR2 YSYEKL. Trimming left V 2 bases short and J 6 bases short, with 17 bases between. The CDR3 loop is CASSQSPARGPQPQHF. For the CDR3, the DNA is TGCGCCAGCAGCCAATCTCCGGCCAGGGGTCCTCAGCCCCAGCATTTT.

The rearrangement joins TRBV7-2 to TRBJ2-1, with 9 bases identical to TRBD2. This CDR3 spans 16 amino acids. Unmatched junction bases numbered 12, after V lost 9 bases and J lost 3 bases. CDR1 SGHTA and CDR2 FQGNSA come from the germline V gene. The CDR3 protein is CASRRAREGYYNEQFF. The DNA of the CDR3 is TGTGCCAGTCGCCGGGCGCGGGAGGGATACTACAATGAGCAGTTCTTC.

This chain links TRBV7-9 with TRBJ2-5; 9 bases align to TRBD1. Germline assignment: CDR1 SEHNR and CDR2 FQNEAQ (reference sequence). The J segment lost 0 bases and the V segment lost 5 bases, leaving 4 bases of the junction unmatched. CDR3 length: 15 amino acids. CDR3 amino acids: CASSPGTGYQETQYF. The CDR3 DNA sequence: TGTGCCAGCAGCCCCGGGACAGGGTACCAAGAGACCCAGTACTTC.

The rearrangement joins TRBV6-6 to TRBJ2-7, with 10 nucleotides matching TRBD1. CDR1 and CDR2 (germline): MNHNY, SVGAGI (reference sequence). The CDR3 runs 18 residues. The J segment lost 2 bases and the V segment lost 5 bases, leaving 15 bases of the junction unmatched. This CDR3 is CASSPHYPGQGDTYEQYF. CDR3 nucleotide sequence: TGTGCCAGCAGTCCACACTACCCCGGACAGGGGGATACCTACGAGCAGTACTTC.

The V gene is TRBV19, the J gene TRBJ2-2; 12 bases are shared with TRBD2. The V and J ends lost 6 bases and 3 bases, in that order; junction bases with no gene match: 5. The CDR3 runs 16 residues. Looked up from germline, CDR1 is LNHDA and CDR2 is SQIVND (reference sequence). The CDR3 sequence: CASRPLAGGHTGELFF. The CDR3 DNA follows: TGTGCCAGTAGACCACTAGCGGGAGGACACACCGGGGAGCTGTTTTTT. Drawing the rest from reference TRBV19 and TRBJ2-2, the complete variable domain is DGGITQSPKYLFRKEGQNVTLSCEQNLNHDAMYWYRQDPGQGLRLIYYSQIVNDFQKGDIAEGYSVSREKKESFPLTVTSAQKNPTAFYLCASRPLAGGHTGELFFGEGSRLTVL.

As concerns this clone: A junction boundary mismatches the germline segment, possibly from a read error. The chain is built from TRBV3-1 (or the pseudogene TRBV3-2) and TRBJ1-1; 7 bases map to TRBD1. The CDR3 loop spans 11 amino acids. Germline CDR1 reads LGHDT; CDR2 reads YNNKEL (reference sequence). The CDR3 sequence is CASSQGQGRLF. CDR3 DNA sequence: TGTGCCAGCAGCCAAGGACAGGGTCGTCTCTTT.

V is TRBV2 and J is TRBJ2-5; 13 bases line up with TRBD2. Per the germline V gene, CDR1 is SNHLY and CDR2 is FYNNEI. This CDR3 contains 13 residues. Trimming cost V 6 bases and J 5 bases; bases outside gene matches: 0. Here the CDR3 DNA reads TGTGCCAGCAGGACTAGCGGGAGGGAGACCCAGTACTTC. It encodes CASRTSGRETQYF.

The genes are TRBV11-2 and TRBJ1-2; the D gene is possibly TRBD1 (5 bases). The germline gives CDR1 SGHAT, CDR2 FQNNGV. The CDR3 is 14 amino acids. V dropped 2 bases and J dropped 5 bases, with 12 bases sitting between them. CDR3 protein: CASSLLGPDYGYTF. CDR3 nucleotides: TGTGCCAGCAGCTTACTGGGGCCTGATTATGGCTACACCTTC.

The genes are TRBV27 and TRBJ2-1, with TRBD2 as a possible D gene (7 bases). The CDR3 spans 15 residues. CDR1 is MNHEY and CDR2 is SMNVEV in the germline V gene (reference sequence). V lost 2 bases and J 2 bases, leaving 10 bases between the germline ends. CDR3: CASSLGGGPYNEQFF. CDR3 nucleotides: TGTGCCAGCAGTTTAGGGGGGGGCCCCTACAATGAGCAGTTCTTC.

This rearrangement joins TRBV7-9 to TRBJ1-2; no clear D. The CDR3 spans 12 residues. Germline V gene lookup returns CDR1 SEHNR and CDR2 FQNEAQ (reference sequence). Trimming removed 6 bases from V and 5 bases from J, with 10 bases in between. The chain's CDR3 is CASSRDTYGYTF. The CDR3, as DNA: TGTGCCAGCAGTAGAGACACGTATGGCTACACCTTC.

There are a few counts of this clone. The rearrangement uses TRBV3-1 (or the pseudogene TRBV3-2) and TRBJ1-1; no clear D. This CDR3 comprises 13 residues. Germline CDR1 reads LGHDT; CDR2 reads YNNKEL (reference sequence). The ends were cut back, 2 bases at V and 4 bases at J, with 8 bases in the middle. This CDR3 is CASSQLGSTEAFF. As DNA, the CDR3 is TGTGCCAGCAGCCAACTAGGTAGCACTGAAGCTTTCTTT.

The chain is built from TRBV7-9 and TRBJ2-5; D remains ambiguous. Germline CDR1 is SEHNR and CDR2 is FQNEAQ (reference sequence). Deletions cut 0 bases from V and 4 bases from J, with 6 bases between. This CDR3 spans 13 amino acids. As DNA, the CDR3 is TGTGCCAGCAGCTTAGCACAGAGAGAGACCCAGTACTTC. Amino acid sequence: CASSLAQRETQYF.

The count of this clone is one. The chain combines TRBV5-8 with TRBJ2-5, with 9 bases aligning to TRBD1. The ends lost 2 bases at V and 1 base at J; junction bases unmatched: 6. There are 16 residues in the CDR3. CDR1 SGHTS and CDR2 YDEGEE come from the germline V gene. In nucleotides, the CDR3 is TGTGCCAGCAGCTTTGGTAGGGGACAGGGCCAAGAGACCCAGTACTTC. Its translation: CASSFGRGQGQETQYF.

The chain uses TRBV6-1 and TRBJ1-5, with 7 bases lining up with TRBD1. The CDR3 is 18 residues long. From germline, CDR1 is MNHNS and CDR2 SASEGT. Losses at the gene ends were 1 base for V and 4 bases for J; bases not matched to a gene: 13. The CDR3 sequence is CASSEDRADRRLNQPQHF. For the CDR3, the DNA is TGTGCCAGCAGTGAAGATAGAGCGGACAGGAGACTTAATCAGCCCCAGCATTTT.

V is TRBV4-1 and J is TRBJ1-5; D perhaps matches TRBD1 (5 bases). Germline V gene data show CDR1 as MGHRA and CDR2 as YSYEKL. Trimming took off 0 bases at V and 6 bases at J, with 9 bases between the two ends. The CDR3 runs to 14 residues. CDR3 residues: CASSQDRGGQPQHF. In nucleotides, the CDR3 is TGCGCCAGCAGCCAAGATAGGGGAGGTCAGCCCCAGCATTTT.

This clone was picked up a small number of times. CDR3 amino acids: CASSPGTNQPQHF. CDR3 coding DNA: TGTGCCAGCAGCCCCGGGACAAATCAGCCCCAGCATTTT. The chain links TRBV13 to TRBJ1-5, with a possible D match to TRBD1 (6 bases). CDR3 length equals 13 residues. CDR1 and CDR2 (germline): PRHDT, FYEKMQ (reference sequence). The germline V and J ends were trimmed by 5 bases and 4 bases, with 9 bases remaining between them. Full variable domain (rest looked up from reference TRBV13 and TRBJ1-5): AAGVIQSPRHLIKEKRETATLKCYPIPRHDTVYWYQQGPGQDPQFLISFYEKMQSDKGSIPDRFSAQQFSDYHSELNMSSLELGDSALYFCASSPGTNQPQHFGDGTRLSIL.

The chain is built from TRBV7-2 and TRBJ2-3; D call uncertain. V dropped 2 bases and J dropped 3 bases, with 15 bases sitting between them. This CDR3 comprises 16 residues. CDR1 is SGHTA and CDR2 is FQGNSA in the germline V gene. CDR3 loop: CASSLFPRVDTDTQYF. Here the CDR3 DNA reads TGTGCCAGCAGCTTATTCCCCCGGGTCGATACAGATACGCAGTATTTT.

V and J are TRBV29-1 and TRBJ1-1, with 8 bases aligning to TRBD1. V trimming: 5 bases; J trimming: 0 bases; junction bases outside the gene matches: 11. The V gene's germline CDR1 is SQVTM and CDR2 ANQGSEA. The CDR3 length is 16 residues. The CDR3 DNA sequence: TGCAGCGTTATCCCACGGGCAGGGGGCTTGAACACTGAAGCTTTCTTT. Translating gives CSVIPRAGGLNTEAFF.

This clone occurred a few times. This chain links TRBV28 with TRBJ1-2; 9 nucleotides agree with TRBD1. V shed 5 bases and J 8 bases; nucleotides not matched to a gene: 12. The germline gives CDR1 MDHEN, CDR2 SYDVKM. This CDR3 is built from 15 residues. The CDR3 loop reads CASSPRTGAILGYTF. Here the CDR3 DNA reads TGTGCCAGCAGTCCCCGGACAGGGGCCATCTTGGGCTACACCTTC.